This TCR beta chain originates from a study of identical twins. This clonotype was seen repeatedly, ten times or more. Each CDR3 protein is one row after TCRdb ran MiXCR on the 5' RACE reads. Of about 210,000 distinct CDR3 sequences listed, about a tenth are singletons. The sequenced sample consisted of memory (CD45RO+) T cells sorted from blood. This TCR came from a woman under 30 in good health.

CDR3 amino acids: CASGPGPSATEQFF. In nucleotides, the CDR3 is TGTGCTAGTGGTCCGGGACCCTCGGCTACTGAGCAGTTCTTC. The chain recombines TRBV12-5 with TRBJ2-1; TRBD1 or TRBD2 may be the D gene (5 bases each). Germline values: CDR1 LGHNT, CDR2 FRNRAP. CDR3 length equals 14 residues. Between the trimmed V and J ends, which lost 5 bases and 9 bases, there was a span of 17 bases.